This TCR beta chain originates from a study of regulatory T cells in long-lasting Graves disease. This clonotype was seen repeatedly, ten times or more. Its antigen is unidentified. The J segment lost 12 bases and the V segment lost 5 bases, leaving 13 bases of the junction unmatched. The CDR3 is 14 amino acids. Germline V gene sequence: CDR1 SGHTS, CDR2 YDEGEE. Library construction for TCR beta used iRepertoire HTBI primers and Arm-PCR of CDR3 regions. One entry per CDR3 protein, called by TCRdb with MiXCR from the multiplex PCR reads. The data contain approximately 440,000 distinct CDR3 sequences, around 15% of them seen just once; the ten biggest clones take up approximately 12%. Time point noted: newly diagnosed GD, antithyroid drugs for less than 3 months. PBMCs were the source of the RNA used for TCR sequencing. The study, taken as a whole, reports: Comparison showed that persistent patients shared more public clonotypes (about 2,700) than new patients (approximately 1,000).

A further study also used this sample, focusing on T cells in Graves' hyperthyroidism and ophthalmopathy. That source reports: Using the HTBI primer set, a first-round RT-PCR was run on the TCR CDR3.

The sequencing used peripheral blood mononuclear cells (PBMCs), collected at new diagnosis, from a patient treated with antithyroid drugs. The rearrangement uses TRBV5-8 and TRBJ2-1; 8 bases fit TRBD1. The receptor comes from a man aged 40-50 years with Graves disease. This chain's CDR3 is CASSIGRGLGGQFF. The DNA of the CDR3 is TGTGCCAGCAGTATTGGCAGGGGGCTCGGTGGGCAGTTCTTC.